This TCR beta chain was identified during a study of early T cells in non-severe SARS-CoV-2 infection. Whole-study context: Sequenced material consisted of bulk RNA (from unsorted whole blood), and chains were unpaired.

Trimming took off 7 bases at V and 4 bases at J, with 19 bases between the two ends. The germline gives CDR1 MDHEN, CDR2 SYDVKM. This CDR3 is built from 16 residues. TCRdb re-called the 5' RACE reads with MiXCR, one entry per CDR3 protein. The top ten clones hold 5.8% of a sample with about 48,000 distinct CDR3 sequences, approximately 7.5% of them seen once. Study conclusions and caveats: VDJdb-based matching was biased toward anti-spike CD8 responses and missed private and CD4 specificities.

This clonotype came up many times. Antigen unknown. The TCR sequence derives from an adult who was a healthcare worker with PCR-confirmed SARS-CoV-2 infection or an uninfected control (not recorded which). The sample taken for sequencing was whole blood. J is TRBJ2-2 and V is TRBV28, with no clear D. Here the CDR3 reads CASTLLGSGSTGELFF. CDR3 DNA: TGTGCCAGCACCCTCCTGGGCAGTGGGTCCACCGGGGAGCTGTTTTTT.